The 26 T cell receptor beta chains listed next were all sequenced from one sample in a study of CD8 T cells in Susac syndrome. It was with random hexamers that about 0.45 to 1 ug RNA was reverse transcribed. TCRdb re-called the immunoSEQ multiplex PCR reads through MiXCR, storing one row per CDR3 protein. Here the sample spans some 50,000 distinct CDR3 sequences, 95% being singletons. Sample: CD8+ T cells from PBMCs. The receptors originated from a human donor with Susac syndrome.

V is TRBV7-9 and J is TRBJ1-6; tentatively, D is TRBD1 (6 bases). The CDR3 covers 13 residues. Germline lookup yields CDR1 SEHNR and CDR2 FQNEAQ (reference sequence). Trimming cost V 1 base and J 10 bases, with 8 bases left between them. CDR3 amino acids: CASSLEGGSPLHF. CDR3 bases: TGTGCCAGCAGCTTAGAGGGGGGGTCACCCCTCCACTTT.

The chain carries TRBV7-2 and TRBJ1-2; TRBD1 is a possible D gene (5 bases). This CDR3 is 14 amino acids long. V shed 6 bases and J shed 2 bases, with 13 bases lying between them. Germline CDR1 SGHTA, CDR2 FQGNSA. CDR3 in DNA: TGTGCCAGCAGTTCGGCAGGGACCAACTATGGCTACACCTTC. It is translated as CASSSAGTNYGYTF.

This rearrangement joins TRBV3-1 to TRBJ2-7; D gene unclear. Trimming removed 4 bases at V and 2 bases at J, with 15 bases between. Per germline, CDR1 LGHDT and CDR2 YNNKEL (reference sequence). The CDR3 has 15 residues. The CDR3 DNA reads as TGTGCCAGCAGCCCTTCAAGGGTCTCCACCTACGAGCAGTACTTC. Its translation: CASSPSRVSTYEQYF.

The rearrangement links TRBV29-1 to TRBJ1-3; D is perhaps TRBD1 (6 bases). CDR3 size: 13 residues. Germline V gene lookup returns CDR1 SQVTM and CDR2 ANQGSEA. V shed 3 bases and J shed 9 bases, with 15 bases lying between them. The CDR3 DNA follows: TGCAGCGTTGACGACAGGCGACTGGGCACCATATATTTT. Translation gives CSVDDRRLGTIYF.

The V gene is TRBV19, the J gene TRBJ1-1; 7 bases fit TRBD1. Trimming cost V 8 bases and J 8 bases; bases outside gene matches: 5. Germline CDR1 LNHDA, CDR2 SQIVND (reference sequence). There are 11 residues in the CDR3. Here the CDR3 DNA reads TGTGCCAGTTGGGTAGGGGGCGAAGCTTTCTTT. Encoded protein: CASWVGGEAFF.

This clonotype was detected once. The genes are TRBV28 and TRBJ2-6; D is uncertain. Trimming took off 8 bases at V and 1 base at J, with 9 bases between the two ends. Germline-derived CDR1 and CDR2 are MDHEN and SYDVKM. The CDR3 totals 14 residues. This CDR3 reads CASELGSGANVLTF. In DNA, the CDR3 is TGTGCCAGCGAGTTGGGATCTGGGGCCAACGTCCTGACTTTC. Drawing the rest from reference TRBV28 and TRBJ2-6, the complete variable domain is DVKVTQSSRYLVKRTGEKVFLECVQDMDHENMFWYRQDPGLGLRLIYFSYDVKMKEKGDIPEGYSVSREKKERFSLILESASTNQTSMYLCASELGSGANVLTFGAGSRLTVL.

The J gene is TRBJ1-1, the V gene TRBV12-3 or TRBV12-4; unclear D gene. The CDR3 is made up of 14 amino acids. The V end was cut by 3 bases, the J end by 1 base, with 9 bases between. In DNA form, the CDR3 reads TGTGCCAGCAGTTTTCACCTAACGAACACTGAAGCTTTCTTT. This translates into CASSFHLTNTEAFF.

The rearrangement joins TRBV7-3 to TRBJ2-1; D gene uncertain. Trimming shortened V by 3 bases and J by 9 bases, and 9 bases separated the two germline ends. The CDR3 extends over 12 amino acids. Germline V CDR1 and CDR2: SGHTA, FQGTGA. The CDR3 nucleotides read TGTGCCAGCAGCTTTGGTCTGAGTGAGCAGTTCTTC. Residues: CASSFGLSEQFF.

The CDR3 region has the DNA TGCGCCAGCAGCTTCCGTTCAGGGCTTAACTACGAGCAGTACTTC. Its translation: CASSFRSGLNYEQYF. The chain joins TRBV5-1 to TRBJ2-7; possibly TRBD1 for D (5 bases). The CDR3 spans 15 residues. V shed 2 bases and J shed 3 bases, with 15 bases lying between them. Germline V gene data show CDR1 as SGHRS and CDR2 as YFSETQ.

This clonotype was seen only once. This rearrangement joins TRBV30 to TRBJ1-5; TRBD1 aligns across 7 bases. CDR3 length: 14 residues. J lost 4 bases, V lost 3 bases, and 6 bases had no gene match. CDR1 GTSNPN and CDR2 SVGIG come from the germline V gene (reference sequence). The CDR3 region is CAWSLGQENQPQHF. The DNA for the CDR3 is TGTGCCTGGAGCCTCGGACAGGAGAATCAGCCCCAGCATTTT.

This sequence joins TRBV15 and TRBJ1-2, with a tentative D call TRBD1 (6 bases). Trimming removed 8 bases from V and 8 bases from J, with 21 bases in between. The CDR3 runs to 14 residues. The germline CDR1 and CDR2 sequences are LNHNV and YYDKDF (reference sequence). This CDR3 reads CATWLGGPSEGYTF. The DNA for the CDR3 is TGTGCCACCTGGTTGGGGGGGCCCTCGGAAGGCTACACCTTC. Full variable domain (missing parts from reference TRBV15 and TRBJ1-2): DAMVIQNPRYQVTQFGKPVTLSCSQTLNHNVMYWYQQKSSQAPKLLFHYYDKDFNNEADTPDNFQSRRPNTSFCFLDIRSPGLGDTAMYLCATWLGGPSEGYTFGSGTRLTVV.

The gene calls are TRBV29-1 and TRBJ1-2, with unresolved D. The CDR3 sequence is 15 residues long. Trimming took off 7 bases at V and 1 base at J, with 19 bases between the two ends. Germline V gene data show CDR1 as SQVTM and CDR2 as ANQGSEA. CDR3 coding DNA: TGCAGCGCCGCGGGCGGAAGGTTGGGTAACTATGGCTACACCTTC. It yields the protein CSAAGGRLGNYGYTF. Full variable domain (rest looked up from reference TRBV29-1 and TRBJ1-2): SAVISQKPSRDICQRGTSLTIQCQVDSQVTMMFWYRQQPGQSLTLIATANQGSEATYESGFVIDKFPISRPNLTFSTLTVSNMSPEDSSIYLCSAAGGRLGNYGYTFGSGTRLTVV.

The chain links TRBV20-1 to TRBJ1-2; D is possibly TRBD1 (5 bases). V was shortened by 5 bases and J by 6 bases, with 16 bases between the two germline ends. CDR3 length equals 13 residues. Germline V gene lookup returns CDR1 DFQATT and CDR2 SNEGSKA (reference sequence). CDR3 nucleotides: TGCAGTGCTCGAAGACAGCGTGGGAATGGCTACACCTTC. Translating gives CSARRQRGNGYTF.

In this sample, this clonotype turned up once. The V gene is TRBV15, the J gene TRBJ1-2; no reliable D call. This CDR3 spans 15 amino acids. Germline CDR1 LNHNV, CDR2 YYDKDF (reference sequence). The V end lost 1 base, the J end lost 6 bases, and 15 bases lay between the germline ends. CDR3 in DNA: TGTGCCACCAGCAGAGGGGCTGGACCCCCGGATGGCTACACCTTC. This encodes CATSRGAGPPDGYTF. Filled out from reference TRBV15 and TRBJ1-2, the complete variable domain reads DAMVIQNPRYQVTQFGKPVTLSCSQTLNHNVMYWYQQKSSQAPKLLFHYYDKDFNNEADTPDNFQSRRPNTSFCFLDIRSPGLGDTAMYLCATSRGAGPPDGYTFGSGTRLTVV.

The V and J genes are TRBV25-1 and TRBJ2-4; possibly TRBD1 or TRBD2 for D (5 bases each). Germline V gives CDR1 MGHDK, CDR2 SYGVNS. With 4 bases removed from V and 8 bases from J, the gap between germline ends came to 12 bases. The CDR3 loop spans 13 amino acids. The CDR3 bases are TGTGCCAGCAGTGCGGGCTTGGGGGACATTCAGTACTTC. Its protein product is CASSAGLGDIQYF.

The gene calls are TRBV4-3 and TRBJ2-4, with TRBD2 matching over 9 bases. With 0 bases clipped from V and 6 bases from J, the junction kept 6 bases outside the gene matches. The CDR3 totals 16 residues. Per germline, CDR1 LGHNA and CDR2 YSLEER. The CDR3 reads CASSQDSGGTANIQYF. DNA for the CDR3: TGCGCCAGCAGCCAAGACAGCGGGGGGACAGCAAACATTCAGTACTTC.

V is TRBV20-1 and J is TRBJ2-2; D remains unclear. The CDR3 is 13 residues long. CDR1 and CDR2 (germline): DFQATT, SNEGSKA (reference sequence). V shed 1 base and J shed 1 base, with 4 bases lying between them. The CDR3 nucleotides read TGCAGTGCTAGAGTTGTGAACACCGGGGAGCTGTTTTTT. Its translation is CSARVVNTGELFF.

V and J are TRBV29-1 and TRBJ2-7; the D call may be TRBD1 or TRBD2 (5 bases each). Germline loops: CDR1 SQVTM, CDR2 ANQGSEA. Trimming removed 6 bases from V and 0 bases from J, with 15 bases in between. The length of the CDR3 is 14 residues. CDR3 in amino acids: CSVSGDGTSYEQYF. Here the CDR3 DNA reads TGCAGCGTCTCCGGGGACGGGACCTCCTACGAGCAGTACTTC.

A few counts support this clonotype. The CDR3 here is CAWIPTSKETQYF. The CDR3 DNA reads as TGTGCCTGGATTCCCACTAGTAAGGAGACCCAGTACTTC. The chain is built from TRBV30 and TRBJ2-5, with a weak D call TRBD2 (5 bases). Germline V gene data show CDR1 as GTSNPN and CDR2 as SVGIG (reference sequence). V was shortened by 4 bases and J by 5 bases, with 14 bases between the two germline ends. This CDR3 is 13 amino acids long.

In its sample, this clonotype was seen once. J is TRBJ2-3 and V is TRBV9; TRBD1 agrees at 12 bases. Trimming took 3 bases from V and 3 from J; bases not matched to a gene: 8. The CDR3 has 17 residues. CDR1 is SGDLS and CDR2 is YYNGEE in the germline V gene. CDR3: CASSDSGTGGATDTQYF. CDR3 nucleotide sequence: TGTGCCAGCAGCGACTCCGGGACAGGGGGCGCGACAGATACGCAGTATTTT.

The V call is TRBV7-9, the J call TRBJ2-7, with no clear D. Trimming removed 3 bases at V and 2 bases at J, with 8 bases between. Looked up from germline, CDR1 is SEHNR and CDR2 is FQNEAQ (reference sequence). This CDR3 comprises 13 residues. The CDR3 DNA reads as TGTGCCAGCAGCTTTGACAACACCTACGAGCAGTACTTC. This gives the protein CASSFDNTYEQYF.

This chain connects TRBV5-1 to TRBJ2-3, with 10 bases matching TRBD2. CDR3 length: 16 amino acids. Germline CDR1 and CDR2: SGHRS and YFSETQ. V shed 2 bases and J 5 bases; nucleotides not matched to a gene: 8. CDR3 sequence: CASSLASGGVEDTQYF. DNA of the CDR3: TGCGCCAGCAGCTTAGCGAGCGGGGGGGTTGAAGATACGCAGTATTTT.

The chain employs TRBV13 and TRBJ2-7, with 10 bases fitting TRBD2. V shed 5 bases and J 0 bases; nucleotides not matched to a gene: 7. CDR3 length equals 16 residues. Looked up from germline, CDR1 is PRHDT and CDR2 is FYEKMQ (reference sequence). Here the CDR3 DNA reads TGTGCCAGCAGCGCAGGACTAGCGGCGAGCTCCTACGAGCAGTACTTC. Protein: CASSAGLAASSYEQYF.

This clonotype is a singleton in its sample. This chain uses TRBV5-6 with TRBJ1-4, with 7 nucleotides matching TRBD1. The CDR3 runs 16 residues. V lost 2 bases to trimming and J lost 0 bases; unmatched junction nucleotides: 4. Germline V gene sequence: CDR1 SGHDT, CDR2 YYEEEE. The CDR3 DNA follows: TGTGCCAGCAGCTTTCTAACAGGGGCAACTAATGAAAAACTGTTTTTT. Translating gives CASSFLTGATNEKLFF.

The chain is built from TRBV13 and TRBJ2-3; no clear D gene. There are 17 residues in the CDR3. CDR1 PRHDT and CDR2 FYEKMQ come from the germline V gene (reference sequence). V gave up 3 bases and J gave up 1 base, with 17 bases separating them. The CDR3 loop reads CASSFPFRESGTDTQYF. CDR3 nucleotide sequence: TGTGCCAGCAGCTTCCCATTTAGGGAATCTGGCACAGATACGCAGTATTTT.

This chain links TRBV20-1 with TRBJ2-7; the D call may be TRBD1 or TRBD2 (5 bases each). Trimming removed 3 bases at V and 2 bases at J, with 14 bases between. The V gene's germline CDR1 is DFQATT and CDR2 SNEGSKA (reference sequence). This CDR3 contains 14 residues. The CDR3 bases are TGCAGTGCTAGGAACCGGGGCCGCCCCTACGAGCAGTACTTC. Its protein is CSARNRGRPYEQYF.